This TCR beta chain was found in a study of neoadjuvant anti-PD-1 for oral cavity cancer. The study, taken as a whole, reports: Only a few patients per response group were TCR-analyzed; validation needed. Higher pretreatment blood Treg/Th17 ratios correlated with higher pretreatment blood and lower post-treatment tumor TCRbeta clonality.

On this clone itself: What it binds is unknown.

Data came from immunoSEQ multiplex PCR; TCRdb stores just in-frame clones and leaves some out. The sample lists about 42,000 clones, roughly 77% occurring once. Time point described: after neoadjuvant nivolumab, at surgical resection. These newly diagnosed stage II-IVA oral cavity squamous cell carcinoma patients had no prior systemic or radiation treatment. Cohort: HPV-negative, locally advanced oral cavity squamous cell carcinoma patients. This receptor was taken from a person between 40 and 79 years old with oral cavity squamous cell carcinoma. The source material was PBMCs, sampled after nivolumab (anti-PD-1) treatment.

CDR3 coding DNA: TGTGCCAGCCGCCTCTCGTCAGTCTATAATTCACCCCTCCACTTT. It translates to CASRLSSVYNSPLHF. The V and J genes are TRBV2 and TRBJ1-6; D gene unclear. CDR1 and CDR2 from the germline V gene are SNHLY and FYNNEI. The CDR3 covers 15 residues. Trimming took 8 bases from V and 3 from J, leaving 14 bases between them.